This TCR beta chain was sequenced in a study of beta chain features in type 1 diabetes. This clone turned up a few times. The sample holds other DNA sequences that translate to the same CDR3. The CDR3 length is 13 residues. Trimming pared 2 bases from V and 2 bases from J, leaving 6 bases between. Germline assignment: CDR1 SNHLY and CDR2 FYNNEI. Expressed TCRB transcripts were sequenced because the entire RNA isolate underwent reverse transcription. Each sample of naive, central memory or regulatory T cells had, on average, approximately 4 million reads. The repertoire was sequenced with immunoSEQ multiplex PCR; TCRdb's copy has only in-frame clones and lacks some. Of 500,000 to 700,000 clones in the sample, 15% to 18% were seen once.

The sequence derives from a man aged 18 to 30 in good health. The chain combines TRBV2 with TRBJ1-1, with D possibly being TRBD1 (5 bases). The specimen was naive CD4+ T cells from blood. The CDR3 loop is CASSEQGNTEAFF. The CDR3 bases are TGTGCCAGCAGTGAACAGGGTAACACTGAAGCTTTCTTT.